The 24 T cell receptor beta chains below all came from one sample that was sequenced in a study of cytomegalovirus exposure and HLA in healthy donors. Assay used: immunoSEQ multiplex PCR; TCRdb lists only in-frame clones, some missing. The table shows about 140,000 clones, with approximately 87% occurring only once. The sequencing input was PBMCs. The receptors originated from a man between 18 and 35 years old in good health and CMV-seronegative.

This chain uses TRBV7-2 with TRBJ1-1; D is unresolved. V was trimmed by 1 base and J by 1 base, leaving 7 bases between them. Germline V CDR1 and CDR2: SGHTA, FQGNSA. The CDR3 totals 14 residues. The DNA of the CDR3 is TGTGCCAGCAGCTTAGTGGCCGAGAACACTGAAGCTTTCTTT. Translation: CASSLVAENTEAFF.

This chain links TRBV7-2 with TRBJ1-6; TRBD1 might be the D (5 bases). Per germline, CDR1 SGHTA and CDR2 FQGNSA. V lost 5 bases, J lost 2 bases, and 13 bases lay in between. This CDR3 has 16 residues. CDR3 loop: CASSARVFAYNSPLHF. The CDR3 DNA reads as TGTGCCAGCAGCGCCAGGGTCTTCGCCTATAATTCACCCCTCCACTTT.

The gene calls are TRBV6-4 and TRBJ2-1; TRBD2 aligns across 13 bases. Germline V CDR1 and CDR2: MRHNA, SNTAGT. V shed 4 bases and J 8 bases; nucleotides not matched to a gene: 5. The CDR3 has 15 amino acids. The CDR3 nucleotides are TGTGCCAGCAGTGGGACTAGCGGGAGTGTCGATGAGCAGTTCTTC. Amino acid sequence: CASSGTSGSVDEQFF.

This rearrangement joins TRBV5-4 to TRBJ2-2, with a possible D match to TRBD2 (6 bases). The CDR3 totals 15 residues. The ends were cut back, 0 bases at V and 4 bases at J, with 10 bases in the middle. Germline loops: CDR1 SGHNT, CDR2 YYREEE (reference sequence). CDR3 sequence: CASSLVGSGTGELFF. Written as DNA, the CDR3 is TGTGCCAGCAGCTTGGTCGGGAGCGGCACCGGGGAGCTGTTTTTT.

This rearrangement joins TRBV28 to TRBJ1-5; D not resolved. Trimming pared 5 bases from V and 2 bases from J, leaving 13 bases between. The length of the CDR3 is 15 residues. Germline assignment: CDR1 MDHEN and CDR2 SYDVKM. The CDR3 coding sequence is TGTGCCAGCAGTCCGGGAATGTCAGGCAATCAGCCCCAGCATTTT. As protein: CASSPGMSGNQPQHF.

The CDR3 here is CASSTGTGSEAFF. Here the CDR3 DNA reads TGCGCCAGCAGCACAGGGACAGGCTCTGAAGCTTTCTTT. The rearrangement joins TRBV5-1 to TRBJ1-1; 8 positions match TRBD1. The CDR3 length is 13 residues. In germline, CDR1 is SGHRS, CDR2 YFSETQ. V shed 4 bases and J 6 bases; nucleotides not matched to a gene: 5.

This sequence joins TRBV2 and TRBJ2-1; 8 bases are a match to TRBD2. CDR1 and CDR2 from the germline V gene are SNHLY and FYNNEI. V lost 4 bases to trimming and J lost 3 bases; unmatched junction nucleotides: 5. This CDR3 spans 15 amino acids. The CDR3 coding sequence is TGTGCCAGCAGTGTGCGGGGGGCCGGCTACAATGAGCAGTTCTTC. This encodes CASSVRGAGYNEQFF.

This clone was found once. The chain is built from TRBV28 and TRBJ1-1; maybe TRBD1 (5 bases). V lost 4 bases to trimming and J lost 0 bases, with 9 bases between them. Germline V lookup: CDR1 MDHEN, CDR2 SYDVKM. This CDR3 is 14 amino acids long. The CDR3 here is CASSYQGMNTEAFF. CDR3 bases: TGTGCCAGCAGTTATCAGGGCATGAACACTGAAGCTTTCTTT.

The chain couples TRBV6-6 to TRBJ2-5; D is perhaps TRBD2 (7 bases). V gave up 0 bases and J gave up 3 bases, with 11 bases separating them. Germline CDR1 MNHNY, CDR2 SVGAGI (reference sequence). The CDR3 covers 15 residues. CDR3 DNA sequence: TGTGCCAGCAGTTACTCGGGGGGGGCTGAAGAGACCCAGTACTTC. Its translation: CASSYSGGAEETQYF.

The chain links TRBV18 to TRBJ2-7, with 10 bases matching TRBD2. Germline-derived CDR1 and CDR2 are KGHSH and LQKENI. The CDR3 is 17 amino acids. After removal of 3 bases from V and 2 bases from J, the junction contained 10 bases not matched to a gene. In DNA form, the CDR3 reads TGTGCCAGCTCACCTAGCGGGAGGACGTTTAGGACCTACGAGCAGTACTTC. This translates into CASSPSGRTFRTYEQYF.

This rearrangement joins TRBV6-1 to TRBJ1-2, with 9 bases that match TRBD1. The V gene end was trimmed by 4 bases and the J gene end by 2 bases; junction bases not matched to a gene: 2. Germline CDR1 MNHNS, CDR2 SASEGT. This CDR3 region has 14 residues. The CDR3 nucleotides are TGTGCCAGCAGTGTACAGGGGGCGAACTATGGCTACACCTTC. Encoded protein: CASSVQGANYGYTF.

J is TRBJ2-3 and V is TRBV30; D possibly corresponds to TRBD1 (5 bases). Germline assignment: CDR1 GTSNPN and CDR2 SVGIG (reference sequence). The V end lost 5 bases, the J end lost 6 bases, and 9 bases lay between the germline ends. The CDR3 contains 11 residues. The CDR3 reads CAWQPGDTQYF. CDR3 bases: TGTGCCTGGCAACCAGGGGATACGCAGTATTTT. Drawing the rest from reference TRBV30 and TRBJ2-3, the complete variable domain is SQTIHQWPATLVQPVGSPLSLECTVEGTSNPNLYWYRQAAGRGLQLLFYSVGIGQISSEVPQNLSASRPQDRQFILSSKKLLLSDSGFYLCAWQPGDTQYFGPGTRLTVL.

The rearrangement joins TRBV21-1 to TRBJ1-5; the D call of TRBD1 is as the table states it, not checked on the DNA. TRBV21-1 is reported as a pseudogene. CDR3 size: 17 residues. As DNA, the CDR3 is TGTGCCAGCAGCAAATGGTGTGACAGGGGGAACAATCAGCCCCAGCATTTT. This translates into CASSKWCDRGNNQPQHF.

The rearrangement joins TRBV19 to TRBJ2-1; TRBD1 matches at 7 bases. The ends lost 3 bases at V and 4 bases at J; junction bases unmatched: 6. The germline CDR1 and CDR2 sequences are LNHDA and SQIVND (reference sequence). This CDR3 spans 15 amino acids. The DNA for the CDR3 is TGTGCCAGTAGTATTGCGACAGGGAGTTACAATGAGCAGTTCTTC. Protein product: CASSIATGSYNEQFF.

The chain combines TRBV7-6 with TRBJ2-7; maybe TRBD1 (5 bases). The germline V gene encodes CDR1 SGHVS and CDR2 FNYEAQ. This CDR3 has 12 amino acids. The ends were cut back, 5 bases at V and 1 base at J, with 6 bases in the middle. This CDR3 reads CASSQGSYEQYF. The CDR3, as DNA: TGTGCCAGCAGCCAGGGTTCCTACGAGCAGTACTTC.

This chain connects TRBV9 to TRBJ1-2; 9 bases map to TRBD1. The germline V gene encodes CDR1 SGDLS and CDR2 YYNGEE. CDR3 length: 15 amino acids. V dropped 3 bases and J dropped 2; count of bases not matched to a gene: 5. CDR3: CASSGGGTGNYGYTF. The CDR3 DNA reads TGTGCCAGCAGCGGTGGGGGGACAGGGAACTATGGCTACACCTTC.

The chain recombines TRBV20-1 with TRBJ1-2, with 7 bases lining up with TRBD1. Germline V CDR1 and CDR2: DFQATT, SNEGSKA (reference sequence). J lost 11 bases, V lost 4 bases, and 7 bases had no gene match. This CDR3 contains 11 residues. The CDR3 DNA reads as TGCAGTGCTACAAGACAGGGCCGGTACACCTTC. Amino acids: CSATRQGRYTF.

V is TRBV28 and J is TRBJ1-2; D gene unclear. This CDR3 contains 14 residues. V was pared by 4 bases and J by 6 bases, with 15 bases between. Per the germline V gene, CDR1 is MDHEN and CDR2 is SYDVKM. This CDR3 reads CASSSLWWAHGYTF. In DNA, the CDR3 is TGTGCCAGCAGTTCCCTTTGGTGGGCCCATGGCTACACCTTC.

V and J are TRBV14 and TRBJ2-7, with 15 bases that match TRBD2. The CDR3 totals 19 residues. Per germline, CDR1 SGHDN and CDR2 FVKESK. V shed 1 base, J shed 2 bases, and the junction held 9 bases outside the gene matches. This CDR3 is CASSQASLWTSGRAYEQYF. The CDR3 DNA reads as TGTGCCAGCAGCCAAGCCTCGCTCTGGACTAGCGGGAGGGCCTACGAGCAGTACTTC.

J is TRBJ1-2 and V is TRBV4-1, with a tentative D call TRBD1 (5 bases). Trimming pared 0 bases from V and 4 bases from J, leaving 18 bases between. CDR3 size: 17 residues. Germline lookup yields CDR1 MGHRA and CDR2 YSYEKL. In nucleotides, the CDR3 is TGCGCCAGCAGCCAAGATCTTGTTGGAGGGGACGGCTATGGCTACACCTTC. This encodes CASSQDLVGGDGYGYTF.

The V and J genes are TRBV5-6 and TRBJ1-1, with D possibly matching TRBD1 (5 bases). V was pared by 5 bases and J by 10 bases, with 27 bases between. Germline loops: CDR1 SGHDT, CDR2 YYEEEE. This CDR3 comprises 16 residues. The CDR3 sequence is CASRLWGGSRLGVAFF. The DNA of the CDR3 is TGTGCCAGCAGGCTTTGGGGGGGATCGAGGTTGGGCGTAGCTTTCTTT.

The chain links TRBV6-5 to TRBJ1-5; 7 bases match TRBD1. CDR3 length equals 15 residues. Germline V gene data show CDR1 as MNHEY and CDR2 as SVGAGI. Trimming at V came to 6 bases and at J to 2 bases, leaving 7 bases not matched to a gene. The CDR3 nucleotides read TGTGCCAGCAGGCCAACAGGGGCCCGCAATCAGCCCCAGCATTTT. Translating gives CASRPTGARNQPQHF.

The chain joins TRBV19 to TRBJ2-5, with D tentatively TRBD2 (7 bases). The germline CDR1 and CDR2 sequences are LNHDA and SQIVND (reference sequence). V was clipped by 3 bases and J by 2 bases, with 13 bases between them. The CDR3 covers 15 residues. The CDR3 reads CASSIRGEGQETQYF. CDR3 sequence (DNA): TGTGCCAGTAGTATTAGGGGGGAGGGGCAAGAGACCCAGTACTTC.

The chain combines TRBV9 with TRBJ2-3; 13 bases fit TRBD2. The CDR3 extends over 16 amino acids. CDR1 and CDR2 from the germline V gene are SGDLS and YYNGEE. The ends lost 4 bases at V and 4 bases at J; junction bases unmatched: 6. DNA for the CDR3: TGTGCCAGCAGCAACCGACTAGCGGGGGGACCAGATACGCAGTATTTT. This translates into CASSNRLAGGPDTQYF.